This TCR beta chain appears in the sequencing data of a study of T cells after yellow fever vaccination. On the study more broadly: SMART-Seq v4 Ultra Low Input prepared libraries from low-cell fractions.

Germline CDR1 and CDR2: SGDLS and YYNGEE. The CDR3 contains 15 residues. V lost 0 bases and J lost 7; bases outside the gene matches: 4. Study-wide points: Abundant clonotypes from the bulk population could have been carried over as contaminants into FACS-sorted repertoires. Subsequent booster samples again held most clones from primary vaccination (96% CD4, just under 90% CD8).

Using its own MiXCR run on the 5' RACE reads, TCRdb lists one record per CDR3 protein. The sample records 150,000 to 200,000 distinct CDR3 sequences, almost 7% being singletons. On this clonotype: What it recognizes is unknown.

The input for sequencing was CD4+ T cells sorted from PBMCs, taken about 5 days after the first yellow fever vaccination. The clonotype comes from a man aged 18 to 35 who received the YFV17D yellow fever vaccine. The V call is TRBV9, the J call TRBJ2-2; 9 nucleotides line up with TRBD2. In nucleotides, the CDR3 is TGTGCCAGCAGCGTAGAATTTAGCGGGGGCGGGGAGCTGTTTTTT. It yields the protein CASSVEFSGGGELFF. Variable domain in full (rest from reference TRBV9 and TRBJ2-2): DSGVTQTPKHLITATGQRVTLRCSPRSGDLSVYWYQQSLDQGLQFLIQYYNGEERAKGNILERFSAQQFPDLHSELNLSSLELGDSALYFCASSVEFSGGGELFFGEGSRLTVL.